A single TCR beta chain is shown here with its context. V shed 0 bases and J 5 bases; nucleotides not matched to a gene: 10. This CDR3 region has 16 residues. Per germline, CDR1 GTSNPN and CDR2 SVGIG (reference sequence). The data are from a study of blood T cell repertoires in COVID-19. Per the original methods: From reference gene primer amplification, estimates of nucleated cell counts were derived. The repertoire was sequenced with immunoSEQ multiplex PCR; TCRdb's copy has only in-frame clones and lacks some. V, J and clone size derive from that table, while D and trimming were established from the DNA sequence. The table records roughly 180,000 clones, roughly 86% of them present only once. The study drew participants aged about 18 to 95 years from 24 US areas. Grouping used clinical history reported by participants in a survey and questionnaire.

The sample comprised PBMCs or T cells enriched from blood (not recorded which). This receptor was obtained from a woman in her thirties who had recovered from COVID-19. The chain links TRBV30 to TRBJ2-5; 9 positions match TRBD1. CDR3 sequence (DNA): TGTGCCTGGAGTGTACGAGGGACAGGGAATCGGGAGACCCAGTACTTC. Translating it yields CAWSVRGTGNRETQYF.